These T cell receptor beta chains were read from a single sample in a study of blood T cell repertoires in COVID-19. Using immunoSEQ multiplex PCR, the repertoire was profiled, and TCRdb retains in-frame clones only, with some absent. This sample yields approximately 90,000 clones, of which around 85% are seen a single time; approximately 11% belongs to the top ten. Sequenced input: peripheral blood. The receptors were gathered from a man in his sixties or seventies with acute or convalescent COVID-19. Both conserved end residues are part of each CDR3. Fields, in order: D gene, V gene, J gene, clone size, CDR3 protein, CDR3 DNA. A D gene is named only where the DNA matches it firmly. The size field is filled for only some rows; it gives once, few, many or a size class.

D gene: -
V gene: TRBV6-5
J gene: TRBJ1-1
clone size: -
CDR3 protein: CASRGNRVNTEAFF
CDR3 DNA: TGTGCCAGCAGGGGTAACAGGGTGAACACTGAAGCTTTCTTT

D gene: -
V gene: TRBV2
J gene: TRBJ2-5
clone size: -
CDR3 protein: CASRGGGAVETQYF
CDR3 DNA: TGTGCCAGCAGAGGGGGCGGGGCAGTTGAGACCCAGTACTTC

D gene: TRBD1
V gene: TRBV19
J gene: TRBJ1-2
clone size: -
CDR3 protein: CASSLRGQLNYGYTF
CDR3 DNA: TGTGCCAGTAGTCTCCGGGGACAGCTTAACTATGGCTACACCTTC

D gene: -
V gene: TRBV27
J gene: TRBJ2-3
clone size: -
CDR3 protein: CASSAEGADTQYF
CDR3 DNA: TGTGCCAGCAGTGCCGAGGGGGCAGATACGCAGTATTTT

D gene: TRBD2
V gene: TRBV6-6
J gene: TRBJ2-1
clone size: -
CDR3 protein: CASSYTMAGGYNEQFF
CDR3 DNA: TGTGCCAGCAGTTACACCATGGCGGGGGGTTACAATGAGCAGTTCTTC

D gene: TRBD1
V gene: TRBV27
J gene: TRBJ1-5
clone size: many
CDR3 protein: CASRTGVLSNQPQHF
CDR3 DNA: TGTGCCAGCAGGACAGGGGTCCTTAGCAATCAGCCCCAGCATTTT

D gene: TRBD1
V gene: TRBV7-8
J gene: TRBJ1-3
clone size: -
CDR3 protein: CASSLVGQLSSGNTIYF
CDR3 DNA: TGTGCCAGCAGCTTAGTGGGACAGCTAAGCTCTGGAAACACCATATATTTT

D gene: -
V gene: TRBV6-5
J gene: TRBJ1-1
clone size: -
CDR3 protein: CASSYSTGVNTEAFF
CDR3 DNA: TGTGCCAGCAGTTACTCGACAGGAGTGAACACTGAAGCTTTCTTT

D gene: -
V gene: TRBV5-1
J gene: TRBJ2-3
clone size: -
CDR3 protein: CASSLVQGSTDTQYF
CDR3 DNA: TGCGCCAGCAGCTTGGTCCAGGGAAGCACAGATACGCAGTATTTT

D gene: -
V gene: TRBV6-1
J gene: TRBJ1-2
clone size: -
CDR3 protein: CASSERAGNGYTF
CDR3 DNA: TGTGCCAGCAGTGAACGGGCAGGGAACGGCTACACCTTC

D gene: -
V gene: TRBV28
J gene: TRBJ1-6
clone size: -
CDR3 protein: CASSSLQGGGSPLHF
CDR3 DNA: TGTGCCAGCAGTTCCTTACAGGGTGGGGGTTCACCCCTCCACTTT

D gene: -
V gene: TRBV28
J gene: TRBJ1-5
clone size: few
CDR3 protein: CASSPATGHQPQHF
CDR3 DNA: TGTGCCAGCAGTCCGGCAACAGGGCATCAGCCCCAGCATTTT

D gene: -
V gene: TRBV5-1
J gene: TRBJ2-5
clone size: -
CDR3 protein: CASSFLQTGQETQYF
CDR3 DNA: TGCGCCAGCAGCTTCCTTCAGACAGGCCAAGAGACCCAGTACTTC

D gene: TRBD1
V gene: TRBV14
J gene: TRBJ2-2
clone size: -
CDR3 protein: CASSQGRTGTGELFF
CDR3 DNA: TGTGCCAGCAGCCAAGGCAGGACAGGCACCGGGGAGCTGTTTTTT

D gene: -
V gene: TRBV15
J gene: TRBJ2-3
clone size: -
CDR3 protein: CATSRGPGDGDTQYF
CDR3 DNA: TGTGCCACCAGCAGAGGCCCAGGGGATGGAGATACGCAGTATTTT

D gene: TRBD2
V gene: TRBV6-4
J gene: TRBJ2-1
clone size: -
CDR3 protein: CASSDGLAGASEQFF
CDR3 DNA: TGTGCCAGCAGTGACGGGCTAGCGGGGGCGAGTGAGCAGTTCTTC

D gene: TRBD2
V gene: TRBV9
J gene: TRBJ2-7
clone size: -
CDR3 protein: CASSVAGGGYEQYF
CDR3 DNA: TGTGCCAGCAGCGTAGCGGGAGGGGGCTACGAGCAGTACTTC

D gene: TRBD2
V gene: TRBV6-5
J gene: TRBJ2-4
clone size: -
CDR3 protein: CASSPREGIQGIQYF
CDR3 DNA: TGTGCCAGCAGTCCCCGGGAGGGCATCCAGGGCATTCAGTACTTC

D gene: TRBD2
V gene: TRBV4-1
J gene: TRBJ2-3
clone size: -
CDR3 protein: CASSRGAGGSDTQYF
CDR3 DNA: TGCGCCAGCAGCAGGGGAGCGGGGGGATCAGATACGCAGTATTTT

D gene: TRBD1
V gene: TRBV5-4
J gene: TRBJ2-2
clone size: -
CDR3 protein: CASSLGQGTGELFF
CDR3 DNA: TGTGCCAGCAGCCTGGGACAGGGCACCGGGGAGCTGTTTTTT

D gene: TRBD1
V gene: TRBV5-6
J gene: TRBJ2-3
clone size: few
CDR3 protein: CASSPVSGQRTTDTQYF
CDR3 DNA: TGTGCCAGCAGCCCGGTTTCGGGACAGCGGACCACAGATACGCAGTATTTT

D gene: -
V gene: TRBV19
J gene: TRBJ1-2
clone size: -
CDR3 protein: CASSPRPPGTIGGYTF
CDR3 DNA: TGTGCCAGTAGTCCGCGCCCCCCGGGGACAATTGGTGGCTACACCTTC

D gene: -
V gene: TRBV9
J gene: TRBJ2-2
clone size: -
CDR3 protein: CASSVRGQDNTGELFF
CDR3 DNA: TGTGCCAGCAGCGTTCGAGGGCAGGACAACACCGGGGAGCTGTTTTTT

D gene: -
V gene: TRBV24-1
J gene: TRBJ1-2
clone size: -
CDR3 protein: CATSAPRDGYTF
CDR3 DNA: TGTGCCACCAGTGCCCCCCGGGATGGCTACACCTTC

D gene: -
V gene: TRBV5-4
J gene: TRBJ2-7
clone size: -
CDR3 protein: CASSSAYEQYF
CDR3 DNA: TGTGCCAGCAGCTCAGCCTACGAGCAGTACTTC

D gene: -
V gene: TRBV6-1
J gene: TRBJ2-2
clone size: once
CDR3 protein: CASSEVRRTGELFF
CDR3 DNA: TGTGCCAGCAGTGAAGTCAGGAGGACCGGGGAGCTGTTTTTT

D gene: -
V gene: TRBV28
J gene: TRBJ2-4
clone size: few
CDR3 protein: CASRPQARTARDIQYF
CDR3 DNA: TGTGCCAGCAGACCTCAGGCCCGGACTGCACGGGACATTCAGTACTTC

D gene: TRBD1
V gene: TRBV7-8
J gene: TRBJ1-4
clone size: -
CDR3 protein: CASSVTGDLNEKLFF
CDR3 DNA: TGTGCCAGCAGCGTGACAGGGGATCTTAATGAAAAACTGTTTTTT

D gene: TRBD2
V gene: TRBV15
J gene: TRBJ2-5
clone size: -
CDR3 protein: CATSGGLEETQYF
CDR3 DNA: TGTGCCACCAGCGGAGGACTAGAAGAGACCCAGTACTTC